The 16 T cell receptor beta chains below were found in one sample sequenced in a study of shared clonotypes between healthy human individuals. Generated by immunoSEQ multiplex PCR, the TCRdb table keeps only in-frame clones and is missing some. Of around 510,000 clones in the sample, 90% to 97% were seen once. The sequenced material came from naive CD4+ T cells sorted from blood. The subset here: CD45RA+ positively selected. The receptor set was obtained from a woman in her twenties or thirties in good health.

The chain uses TRBV5-1 and TRBJ1-4; D perhaps matches TRBD1 (5 bases). The CDR3 is 13 residues long. Looked up from germline, CDR1 is SGHRS and CDR2 is YFSETQ. Between the trimmed V and J ends, which lost 9 bases and 7 bases, there was a span of 16 bases. DNA for the CDR3: TGCGCCACCTCTTTGGGGCTTGGTGAAAAACTGTTTTTT. Protein sequence: CATSLGLGEKLFF.

The genes are TRBV2 and TRBJ2-1; D is unresolved. Germline V gene data show CDR1 as SNHLY and CDR2 as FYNNEI. Trimming cost V 4 bases and J 9 bases, with 16 bases left between them. The CDR3 is 14 residues long. CDR3 sequence: CASSAQTVPSEQFF. DNA for the CDR3: TGTGCCAGCAGTGCGCAGACCGTCCCCAGTGAGCAGTTCTTC.

V and J are TRBV6-1 and TRBJ2-3, with D uncertain. This CDR3 has 17 amino acids. The ends were cut back, 4 bases at V and 1 base at J, with 18 bases in the middle. The germline V gene encodes CDR1 MNHNS and CDR2 SASEGT. CDR3 nucleotide sequence: TGTGCCAGCAGTGTGCAAACCCGACTTTCCCGCACAGATACGCAGTATTTT. Translating it yields CASSVQTRLSRTDTQYF.

The rearrangement links TRBV29-1 to TRBJ1-1, with 8 bases matching TRBD1. V lost 6 bases to trimming and J lost 3 bases; unmatched junction nucleotides: 6. The CDR3 consists of 13 residues. Looked up from germline, CDR1 is SQVTM and CDR2 is ANQGSEA. The CDR3 region has the DNA TGCAGCGTGAGACTACAGGGGGACACTGAAGCTTTCTTT. Residues: CSVRLQGDTEAFF.

This chain uses TRBV5-1 with TRBJ2-7; D might be TRBD1 or TRBD2, each matching 6 bases. V lost 2 bases, J lost 3 bases, and 15 bases lay in between. CDR1 SGHRS and CDR2 YFSETQ come from the germline V gene. The CDR3 covers 15 residues. The CDR3 nucleotides read TGCGCCAGCAGCTTCGGTGAGGGGGGCGGCTACGAGCAGTACTTC. Translation: CASSFGEGGGYEQYF.

This clone came up once. The chain joins TRBV28 to TRBJ2-5; no definite D call. Trimming left V 3 bases short and J 1 base short, with 9 bases between. The germline V gene has CDR1 MDHEN and CDR2 SYDVKM. The CDR3 contains 14 residues. The CDR3 bases are TGTGCCAGCAGTTTTTCGGACGGCCAAGAGACCCAGTACTTC. Its protein is CASSFSDGQETQYF.

This sequence joins TRBV7-2 and TRBJ2-7; D might be TRBD1 (6 bases). CDR1 and CDR2 (germline): SGHTA, FQGNSA. V was cut by 5 bases and J by 2 bases, with 13 bases left in between. There are 14 residues in the CDR3. The DNA of the CDR3 is TGTGCCAGCAGCCCGGGCAGGGGAGCCTACGAGCAGTACTTC. This translates into CASSPGRGAYEQYF.

The rearrangement links TRBV28 to TRBJ1-4, with D unresolved. The V end was cut by 4 bases, the J end by 4 bases, with 10 bases between. CDR1 MDHEN and CDR2 SYDVKM come from the germline V gene. The CDR3 runs 14 residues. CDR3 sequence reads: CASSSSQNNEKLFF. The CDR3, as DNA: TGTGCCAGCAGTTCATCGCAGAATAATGAAAAACTGTTTTTT.

This rearrangement joins TRBV5-1 to TRBJ2-7; D gene ambiguous. CDR1 SGHRS and CDR2 YFSETQ come from the germline V gene. The CDR3 runs 16 residues. Trimming left V 5 bases short and J 3 bases short, with 21 bases between. For the CDR3, the DNA is TGCGCCAGCAGGTACCCTGCGGAGCCGCTCTTCTACGAGCAGTACTTC. Its protein is CASRYPAEPLFYEQYF.

V is TRBV28 and J is TRBJ2-3; 10 nucleotides line up with TRBD1. Germline-derived CDR1 and CDR2 are MDHEN and SYDVKM. With V trimmed by 8 bases and J by 1 base, 0 bases remained unmatched. The CDR3 extends over 13 amino acids. The CDR3 loop is CASGQGGTDTQYF. DNA for the CDR3: TGTGCCAGCGGACAGGGGGGCACAGATACGCAGTATTTT.

The genes are TRBV28 and TRBJ2-4; D may be TRBD1 (6 bases). V lost 6 bases, J lost 8 bases, and 14 bases lay in between. This CDR3 region has 13 residues. CDR1 is MDHEN and CDR2 is SYDVKM in the germline V gene. As DNA, the CDR3 is TGTGCCAGCAGCACTACAGGGACGGACATTCAGTACTTC. This gives the protein CASSTTGTDIQYF.

The chain joins TRBV25-1 to TRBJ1-1; tentative D call: TRBD1 (6 bases). Germline-derived CDR1 and CDR2 are MGHDK and SYGVNS. V was clipped by 6 bases and J by 4 bases, with 12 bases between them. The CDR3 is made up of 13 amino acids. Here the CDR3 reads CASSKVGATEAFF. In nucleotides, the CDR3 is TGTGCCAGCAGCAAAGTGGGGGCCACTGAAGCTTTCTTT.

This chain connects TRBV5-4 to TRBJ2-3; 11 nucleotides align to TRBD2. This CDR3 region has 16 residues. The V segment lost 3 bases and the J segment 3 bases; nucleotides outside the gene matches: 6. Germline V gene lookup returns CDR1 SGHNT and CDR2 YYREEE (reference sequence). The CDR3 loop reads CASSSGTSGWTDTQYF. The CDR3, as DNA: TGTGCCAGCAGCTCGGGGACTAGCGGTTGGACAGATACGCAGTATTTT.

J is TRBJ2-7 and V is TRBV28; 7 bases are shared with TRBD2. This CDR3 has 14 amino acids. V lost 5 bases and J lost 4; bases outside the gene matches: 8. The germline gives CDR1 MDHEN, CDR2 SYDVKM. The CDR3 spells CASSGGLKSYEQYF. CDR3 nucleotide sequence: TGTGCCAGCAGTGGGGGACTAAAATCGTACGAGCAGTACTTC.

The CDR3 nucleotides are TGCGCCAGCAGCTTTACCTCACACAATGAGCAGTTCTTC. Protein sequence: CASSFTSHNEQFF. V and J are TRBV4-1 and TRBJ2-1; no reliable D call. V lost 5 bases, J lost 5 bases, and 10 bases lay in between. Germline V gene data show CDR1 as MGHRA and CDR2 as YSYEKL. The CDR3 covers 13 residues.

The rearrangement uses TRBV2 and TRBJ2-7; no clear D. Trimming took 4 bases from V and 0 from J, leaving 10 bases between them. CDR3 size: 14 residues. CDR1 is SNHLY, CDR2 FYNNEI, per germline. CDR3: CASSAPGVSYEQYF. CDR3 DNA sequence: TGTGCCAGCAGTGCCCCTGGCGTCTCCTACGAGCAGTACTTC. The variable domain in full, with the rest retrieved from reference TRBV2 and TRBJ2-7, is EPEVTQTPSHQVTQMGQEVILRCVPISNHLYFYWYRQILGQKVEFLVSFYNNEISEKSEIFDDQFSVERPDGSNFTLKIRSTKLEDSAMYFCASSAPGVSYEQYFGPGTRLTVT.